The T cell receptor beta chain described here comes from a study of blood T cell repertoires in COVID-19. Study-level background: Donors in the United States, Italy and Spain gave samples during acute or convalescent COVID-19. T cells, B-cell-depleted T cells, or PBMCs provided the cDNA or gDNA that served as material.

This clone was recorded only once. The germline CDR1 and CDR2 sequences are LNHDA and SQIVND (reference sequence). J gave up 1 base and V 4 bases, and 4 bases lay outside the gene matches. The CDR3 consists of 15 residues. Original data processing: The authors estimated nucleated cell counts from reference gene primer amplification. Here immunoSEQ multiplex PCR was the method, and the copy in TCRdb shows in-frame clones only, minus some. D and trimming come from the DNA, and the V and J calls and clone size come from that table. The repertoire holds some 270,000 clones, with approximately 86% as singletons.

The clonotype was recovered from a woman aged 55-69 years who had recovered from COVID-19. Sequencing input: peripheral blood. The chain employs TRBV19 and TRBJ1-5, with 7 bases matching TRBD1. The CDR3 coding sequence is TGTGCCAGTAGTAACCGGGACAGCAGCAATCAGCCCCAGCATTTT. This codes for CASSNRDSSNQPQHF.